The 25 T cell receptor beta chains below come from one sample, sequenced in a study of identifying expanded T cells in peripheral blood. Profiling relied on immunoSEQ multiplex PCR, and the TCRdb table lists in-frame clones only, not all of them. The sample contains around 120,000 clones, 85% to 90% of which appear only once. The sample taken for sequencing was blood. The receptors originated from a person aged 18 to 75 in good health.

The rearrangement uses TRBV5-1 and TRBJ2-1; D might be TRBD2 (6 bases). This CDR3 has 16 amino acids. Germline V CDR1 and CDR2: SGHRS, YFSETQ. Trimming left V 1 base short and J 7 bases short, with 18 bases between. The CDR3 DNA is TGCGCCAGCAGCTTGACGCCGGCCCGGGGGACGAATGAGCAGTTCTTC. This translates into CASSLTPARGTNEQFF.

This rearrangement joins TRBV7-6 to TRBJ2-5; 8 bases line up with TRBD2. The CDR3 sequence is 17 residues long. CDR1 is SGHVS and CDR2 is FNYEAQ in the germline V gene. The J segment lost 2 bases and the V segment lost 3 bases, leaving 11 bases of the junction unmatched. The CDR3 region has the DNA TGTGCCAGCAGCTTGAGACGTAGCGGGGTACATCAAGAGACCCAGTACTTC. It translates to CASSLRRSGVHQETQYF.

In this sample, this clone turned up once. The J gene is TRBJ1-2, the V gene TRBV5-4; TRBD1 agrees at 8 bases. J lost 4 bases, V lost 2 bases, and 7 bases had no gene match. From germline, CDR1 is SGHNT and CDR2 YYREEE (reference sequence). CDR3 size: 15 residues. The CDR3: CASSFPTGQAYGYTF. The CDR3 DNA reads as TGTGCCAGCAGCTTTCCCACGGGACAGGCCTATGGCTACACCTTC. Looking up the rest from reference TRBV5-4 and TRBJ1-2 gives the full variable domain: ETGVTQSPTHLIKTRGQQVTLRCSSQSGHNTVSWYQQALGQGPQFIFQYYREEENGRGNFPPRFSGLQFPNYSSELNVNALELDDSALYLCASSFPTGQAYGYTFGSGTRLTVV.

In DNA form, the CDR3 reads TGTGCCAGTAGAGGAGCGGCGCCCACCACAGATACGCAGTATTTT. It yields the protein CASRGAAPTTDTQYF. The genes are TRBV19 and TRBJ2-3; tentatively, D is TRBD2 (5 bases). The ends were cut back, 6 bases at V and 2 bases at J, with 15 bases in the middle. CDR3 length equals 15 residues. The germline gives CDR1 LNHDA, CDR2 SQIVND (reference sequence).

The rearrangement uses TRBV7-2 and TRBJ1-2; D might be TRBD1 (5 bases). CDR1 SGHTA and CDR2 FQGNSA come from the germline V gene. The CDR3 runs to 14 residues. The germline V and J ends were trimmed by 3 bases and 8 bases, with 16 bases remaining between them. This CDR3 is CASSFLGGTLGYTF. The DNA of the CDR3 is TGTGCCAGCAGCTTTCTGGGGGGAACTCTGGGCTACACCTTC. Drawing the rest from reference TRBV7-2 and TRBJ1-2, the complete variable domain is GAGVSQSPSNKVTEKGKDVELRCDPISGHTALYWYRQSLGQGLEFLIYFQGNSAPDKSGLPSDRFSAERTGGSVSTLTIQRTQQEDSAVYLCASSFLGGTLGYTFGSGTRLTVV.

The V call is TRBV6-5, the J call TRBJ1-2; D unclear. The CDR3 totals 12 residues. CDR1 is MNHEY and CDR2 is SVGAGI in the germline V gene. The V end lost 5 bases, the J end lost 7 bases, and 11 bases lay between the germline ends. The CDR3 spells CASSDPGFGYTF. CDR3 nucleotide sequence: TGTGCCAGCAGTGACCCGGGTTTTGGCTACACCTTC.

V is TRBV4-2 and J is TRBJ1-3; 7 nucleotides align to TRBD1. There are 15 residues in the CDR3. The germline V gene encodes CDR1 LGHNA and CDR2 YNFKEQ. V lost 0 bases, J lost 8 bases, and 7 bases stayed unmatched. The CDR3 loop is CASSQEGTEGDTIYF. The CDR3 DNA follows: TGTGCCAGCAGCCAAGAGGGGACAGAAGGGGACACCATATATTTT.

V usage is TRBV4-3 and J usage is TRBJ1-5, with 8 bases matching TRBD1. This CDR3 has 16 amino acids. Looked up from germline, CDR1 is LGHNA and CDR2 is YSLEER. V lost 3 bases, J lost 7 bases, and 11 bases stayed unmatched. The CDR3 region has the DNA TGCGCCAGCAGCCACGAATTCGGGACAGGCGGGCAGCCCCAGCATTTT. Its protein product is CASSHEFGTGGQPQHF.

J is TRBJ2-7 and V is TRBV5-1; 11 bases are a match to TRBD2. Germline CDR1 is SGHRS and CDR2 is YFSETQ. After removal of 2 bases from V and 9 bases from J, the junction contained 22 bases not matched to a gene. This CDR3 is 19 amino acids long. The CDR3 loop reads CASSFLSALAGESSSRQYF. DNA of the CDR3: TGCGCCAGCAGCTTCCTCTCCGCACTAGCGGGGGAATCGTCTAGTAGGCAGTACTTC. Using reference TRBV5-1 and TRBJ2-7 for the parts outside the CDR3, the full variable domain is KAGVTQTPRYLIKTRGQQVTLSCSPISGHRSVSWYQQTPGQGLQFLFEYFSETQRNKGNFPGRFSGRQFSNSRSEMNVSTLELGDSALYLCASSFLSALAGESSSRQYFGPGTRLTVT.

This clone was picked up a small number of times. The chain has TRBV6-5 and TRBJ1-6; no clear D gene. V lost 2 bases to trimming and J lost 9 bases, with 11 bases between them. The CDR3 sequence is 14 residues long. Germline V CDR1 and CDR2: MNHEY, SVGAGI. CDR3 protein: CASSYGEGRSPLHF. The CDR3 bases are TGTGCCAGCAGTTACGGGGAAGGGCGTTCACCCCTCCACTTT.

This clone is a singleton in its sample. V gene TRBV9 combines with J gene TRBJ2-7; D may be TRBD1 (5 bases). Trimming took off 3 bases at V and 1 base at J, with 20 bases between the two ends. Per germline, CDR1 SGDLS and CDR2 YYNGEE. The CDR3 consists of 17 residues. The CDR3: CASSANPKLTGSYEQYF. The DNA for the CDR3 is TGTGCCAGCAGCGCAAATCCAAAGTTAACAGGATCCTACGAGCAGTACTTC.

The genes are TRBV27 and TRBJ2-1, with 9 bases lining up with TRBD1. Germline loops: CDR1 MNHEY, CDR2 SMNVEV (reference sequence). With V trimmed by 0 bases and J by 4 bases, 7 bases remained unmatched. The CDR3 runs to 17 residues. The CDR3 coding sequence is TGTGCCAGCAGTTTATCTGGGACCGGGACAGGGTACAATGAGCAGTTCTTC. Translated: CASSLSGTGTGYNEQFF.

The rearrangement joins TRBV21-1 to TRBJ2-5; no DNA check was done on the table's D call, TRBD1. TRBV21-1 is a listed pseudogene. The CDR3 is made up of 15 amino acids. The CDR3 is CASSNRDRGPETQYF. In nucleotides, the CDR3 is TGTGCCAGCAGCAACCGGGACAGGGGGCCAGAGACCCAGTACTTC.

In the case of this clone: At one end the junction does not follow the germline gene, possibly because of a read error. This chain joins TRBV7-2 and TRBJ1-4; D remains unclear. Germline assignment: CDR1 SGHTA and CDR2 FQGNSA. This CDR3 is 15 amino acids long. DNA for the CDR3: TGTGCCAGCAGATTAGGGTCCGGGTTAGTCGGAAAACTGTTTTTT. It codes for CASRLGSGLVGKLFF.

This chain joins TRBV6-1 and TRBJ2-7; D may match TRBD1 or TRBD2 (5 bases each). CDR1 and CDR2 from the germline V gene are MNHNS and SASEGT. V gave up 7 bases and J gave up 3 bases, with 10 bases separating them. The CDR3 runs to 12 residues. CDR3 in amino acids: CASTRDLYEQYF. The CDR3, as DNA: TGTGCCAGCACCAGGGACCTCTACGAGCAGTACTTC.

The chain joins TRBV7-2 to TRBJ2-2; the D gene could be TRBD1 or TRBD2 (6 bases each). V lost 5 bases, J lost 4 bases, and 11 bases lay in between. Germline-derived CDR1 and CDR2 are SGHTA and FQGNSA. The CDR3 is 14 amino acids. CDR3 residues: CASSQRGVTGELFF. CDR3 nucleotides: TGTGCCAGCAGCCAAAGGGGGGTCACCGGGGAGCTGTTTTTT.

The chain links TRBV12-5 to TRBJ2-7; D is perhaps TRBD1 (6 bases). With 5 bases removed from V and 6 bases from J, the gap between germline ends came to 11 bases. The germline V gene encodes CDR1 LGHNT and CDR2 FRNRAP. The CDR3 is 12 residues long. The CDR3 sequence: CASGPTGLEQYF. The CDR3 DNA is TGTGCTAGTGGTCCTACAGGGCTCGAGCAGTACTTC.

The chain uses TRBV2 and TRBJ2-7; D is undetermined. Germline V gene sequence: CDR1 SNHLY, CDR2 FYNNEI. The CDR3 spans 13 residues. The V end was cut by 0 bases, the J end by 6 bases, with 9 bases between. The CDR3 is CASSEAWQAEQYF. In DNA form, the CDR3 reads TGTGCCAGCAGTGAAGCGTGGCAGGCCGAGCAGTACTTC.

The CDR3 here is CASSQRDTTDTQYF. The CDR3 nucleotides read TGTGCCAGCAGCCAACGGGACACTACAGATACGCAGTATTTT. The V and J genes are TRBV7-9 and TRBJ2-3; weak D call: TRBD1 (6 bases). Deletions cut 5 bases from V and 3 bases from J, with 12 bases between. Per germline, CDR1 SEHNR and CDR2 FQNEAQ (reference sequence). The length of the CDR3 is 14 residues.

This clone was seen only a few times. This chain connects TRBV5-4 to TRBJ2-2; the match to TRBD2 covers 10 bases. CDR3 size: 12 residues. Germline CDR1 is SGHNT and CDR2 is YYREEE (reference sequence). V trimming: 10 bases; J trimming: 9 bases; junction bases outside the gene matches: 6. The DNA of the CDR3 is TGTGCCGTAGCGGGGGGTCCACGGGAGCTGTTTTTT. It translates to CAVAGGPRELFF.

The V call is TRBV7-2, the J call TRBJ2-7; 9 nucleotides match TRBD1. The ends lost 3 bases at V and 7 bases at J; junction bases unmatched: 7. Germline CDR1 SGHTA, CDR2 FQGNSA. The CDR3 contains 14 residues. CDR3 coding DNA: TGTGCCAGCAGCTTGGGACAGGGCACTAGAGAGCAGTACTTC. Amino acids: CASSLGQGTREQYF.

V is TRBV29-1 and J is TRBJ1-1; TRBD1 is a possible D gene (5 bases). Germline CDR1 SQVTM, CDR2 ANQGSEA. This CDR3 comprises 16 residues. Trimming shortened V by 5 bases and J by 0 bases, and 19 bases separated the two germline ends. The CDR3 is CSVLWPIGGMNTEAFF. The CDR3 DNA reads TGCAGCGTTCTATGGCCGATCGGGGGGATGAACACTGAAGCTTTCTTT.

V is TRBV5-1 and J is TRBJ1-5; possible D gene TRBD1, 5 bases. The CDR3 loop spans 15 amino acids. V lost 1 base and J 6 bases, leaving 14 bases between the germline ends. Germline CDR1 reads SGHRS; CDR2 reads YFSETQ. The CDR3 sequence is CASSLRRGKAQPQHF. The DNA of the CDR3 is TGCGCCAGCAGCTTGAGAAGGGGAAAGGCTCAGCCCCAGCATTTT.

The chain has TRBV4-1 and TRBJ1-2, with 8 positions matching TRBD1. CDR3 length equals 18 residues. Germline assignment: CDR1 MGHRA and CDR2 YSYEKL. With 4 bases clipped from V and 3 bases from J, the junction kept 16 bases outside the gene matches. CDR3 coding DNA: TGCGCCAGCAGCCTCCGGTACCAGGGGGCCACCTTAGACTATGGCTACACCTTC. This gives the protein CASSLRYQGATLDYGYTF.

This clone was detected only a few times. The same CDR3 also results from other DNA sequences found in this sample. V gene TRBV7-2 combines with J gene TRBJ2-5; 9 bases agree with TRBD2. Germline assignment: CDR1 SGHTA and CDR2 FQGNSA. The CDR3 covers 15 residues. V shed 3 bases, J shed 1 base, and the junction held 3 bases outside the gene matches. CDR3 in DNA: TGTGCCAGCAGCTTCCAGCGGGGGGCCCAAGAGACCCAGTACTTC. This encodes CASSFQRGAQETQYF.